These 15 T cell receptor beta chains were sequenced from one sample in a study of cytomegalovirus exposure and HLA in healthy donors. PCR primers comprised 60 Vbeta and 13 Jbeta primers. Only in-frame clones appear in the TCRdb table, and some are missing; sequencing was by immunoSEQ multiplex PCR. The data show tens of thousands of clones, over 65% seen once. Sequencing was carried out using PBMCs. The receptors were sampled from a man aged 50 or older in good health and CMV-seropositive.

This clone occurred a few times. V gene TRBV27 combines with J gene TRBJ1-5; maybe TRBD1 (5 bases). The germline V and J ends were trimmed by 3 bases and 5 bases, with 11 bases remaining between them. Looked up from germline, CDR1 is MNHEY and CDR2 is SMNVEV (reference sequence). This CDR3 has 14 residues. Here the CDR3 DNA reads TGTGCCAGCAGTTTTGGGGGGGGTGATCAGCCCCAGCATTTT. This translates into CASSFGGGDQPQHF.

The chain has TRBV5-6 and TRBJ2-7; perhaps TRBD1 as D (6 bases). Germline lookup yields CDR1 SGHDT and CDR2 YYEEEE. V shed 4 bases and J shed 7 bases, with 12 bases lying between them. This CDR3 region has 12 residues. The CDR3 DNA reads TGTGCCAGCAGCACGGACGGGACAGAGCAGTACTTC. Translation gives CASSTDGTEQYF. The full variable domain, rest sourced from reference TRBV5-6 and TRBJ2-7, is DAGVTQSPTHLIKTRGQQVTLRCSPKSGHDTVSWYQQALGQGPQFIFQYYEEEERQRGNFPDRFSGHQFPNYSSELNVNALLLGDSALYLCASSTDGTEQYFGPGTRLTVT.

This clone has just a few counts. The chain links TRBV11-1 to TRBJ2-7; a weak D match, TRBD2 (7 bases). V lost 4 bases, J lost 6 bases, and 19 bases lay in between. CDR3 size: 15 residues. The V gene's germline CDR1 is SGHAT and CDR2 FQDESV (reference sequence). CDR3 region: CASSSLAGGTTEQYF. Written as DNA, the CDR3 is TGTGCCAGCAGCTCCCTGGCCGGGGGGACAACCGAGCAGTACTTC.

The chain has TRBV7-3 and TRBJ1-2, with 7 positions matching TRBD1. CDR3 length equals 13 residues. The trim removed 8 bases at V and 8 bases at J, leaving 11 bases unmatched. Germline V gives CDR1 SGHTA, CDR2 FQGTGA. CDR3 sequence: CASSSGTVEGYTF. The CDR3 DNA sequence: TGTGCCAGCTCCTCCGGGACAGTCGAAGGCTACACCTTC.

The chain links TRBV5-4 to TRBJ2-7; no firm D call. Germline V gene data show CDR1 as SGHNT and CDR2 as YYREEE (reference sequence). The CDR3 runs to 14 residues. Trimming pared 5 bases from V and 2 bases from J, leaving 14 bases between. CDR3 sequence: CASRVDTAAYEQYF. The DNA of the CDR3 is TGTGCCAGCAGGGTTGACACCGCCGCCTACGAGCAGTACTTC.

V gene TRBV6-4 combines with J gene TRBJ2-1; TRBD1 matches at 7 bases. The CDR3 covers 13 residues. CDR1 and CDR2 (germline): MRHNA, SNTAGT. The junction had 5 bases not matched to a gene; V was cut back by 3 bases and J by 9 bases. CDR3 loop: CASSDSDRTEQFF. The CDR3 DNA is TGTGCCAGCAGTGATTCGGACAGGACTGAGCAGTTCTTC.

The V call is TRBV5-1, the J call TRBJ2-1; TRBD2 matches at 11 bases. The CDR3 consists of 22 residues. With 0 bases clipped from V and 4 bases from J, the junction kept 21 bases outside the gene matches. From germline, CDR1 is SGHRS and CDR2 YFSETQ. The CDR3, as DNA: TGCGCCAGCAGCTTGGCTCTCGCCGGGACTAGCGGCGGCGACTATCGATACAATGAGCAGTTCTTC. This gives the protein CASSLALAGTSGGDYRYNEQFF.

This clone was counted once. The chain recombines TRBV11-3 with TRBJ2-7; 7 positions agree with TRBD2. V trimming: 7 bases; J trimming: 7 bases; junction bases outside the gene matches: 16. CDR1 is SGHNT, CDR2 YENEEA, per germline. There are 15 residues in the CDR3. The CDR3 nucleotides read TGTGCCAGCACCACCCTAGCGGAGCAGAGGGAAGAGCAGTACTTC. Encoded protein: CASTTLAEQREEQYF. Full variable domain (remainder filled in from reference TRBV11-3 and TRBJ2-7): EAGVVQSPRYKIIEKKQPVAFWCNPISGHNTLYWYLQNLGQGPELLIRYENEEAVDDSQLPKDRFSAERLKGVDSTLKIQPAELGDSAVYLCASTTLAEQREEQYFGPGTRLTVT.

The chain recombines TRBV4-1 with TRBJ2-3; 13 bases match TRBD2. The CDR3 has 16 amino acids. V lost 0 bases to trimming and J lost 14 bases; unmatched junction nucleotides: 11. Germline CDR1 MGHRA, CDR2 YSYEKL. CDR3 amino acids: CASSQESGLAGALRYF. DNA for the CDR3: TGCGCCAGCAGCCAAGAATCTGGACTAGCGGGAGCGCTTCGGTATTTT.

This chain connects TRBV30 to TRBJ2-3; 13 nucleotides agree with TRBD2. The CDR3 totals 15 residues. Losses at the gene ends were 3 bases for V and 4 bases for J; bases not matched to a gene: 4. Germline V gene lookup returns CDR1 GTSNPN and CDR2 SVGIG (reference sequence). As DNA, the CDR3 is TGTGCCTGGAGACTAGGACTAGCGGGAGCAGATACGCAGTATTTT. It encodes CAWRLGLAGADTQYF.

The CDR3 region has the DNA TGTGCCACCCGGGGGGGAGTTGAGGTGGAGGAGACCCAGTACTTC. This translates into CATRGGVEVEETQYF. The chain combines TRBV10-3 with TRBJ2-5; 8 bases agree with TRBD2. V lost 10 bases, J lost 5 bases, and 15 bases stayed unmatched. This CDR3 has 15 residues. From germline, CDR1 is ENHRY and CDR2 SYGVKD.

The V call is TRBV5-6, the J call TRBJ2-7, with 9 bases matching TRBD1. The V gene's germline CDR1 is SGHDT and CDR2 YYEEEE. Trimming took 2 bases from V and 5 from J; bases not matched to a gene: 8. The CDR3 loop spans 15 amino acids. The CDR3 loop reads CASSLPGQGKNEQYF. The DNA of the CDR3 is TGTGCCAGCAGCTTACCGGGACAGGGTAAGAACGAGCAGTACTTC. Supplemented by reference TRBV5-6 and TRBJ2-7, the full variable domain reads DAGVTQSPTHLIKTRGQQVTLRCSPKSGHDTVSWYQQALGQGPQFIFQYYEEEERQRGNFPDRFSGHQFPNYSSELNVNALLLGDSALYLCASSLPGQGKNEQYFGPGTRLTVT.

The chain employs TRBV4-3 and TRBJ2-7; possibly TRBD1 for D (6 bases). Germline assignment: CDR1 LGHNA and CDR2 YSLEER. Trimming took off 0 bases at V and 5 bases at J, with 17 bases between the two ends. CDR3 length: 16 amino acids. In nucleotides, the CDR3 is TGCGCCAGCAGCCAAGAGAAATGGGCAGGGGTCCACGAGCAGTACTTC. Translated, it gives CASSQEKWAGVHEQYF.

The chain employs TRBV6-1 and TRBJ2-7; D gene ambiguous. CDR1 MNHNS and CDR2 SASEGT come from the germline V gene. Trimming shortened V by 8 bases and J by 5 bases, and 13 bases separated the two germline ends. The CDR3 runs to 12 residues. The CDR3 protein is CASSPRMHEQYF. The DNA of the CDR3 is TGTGCCAGCTCCCCGCGTATGCACGAGCAGTACTTC.

The chain recombines TRBV5-1 with TRBJ2-5, with D tentatively TRBD1 (6 bases). Trimming removed 4 bases from V and 2 bases from J, with 15 bases in between. This CDR3 contains 15 residues. Germline V gene data show CDR1 as SGHRS and CDR2 as YFSETQ. The CDR3 spells CASSRTTTGQETQYF. The CDR3 DNA reads TGCGCCAGCAGCAGAACTACGACAGGTCAAGAGACCCAGTACTTC. Complete variable domain (other parts from reference TRBV5-1 and TRBJ2-5): KAGVTQTPRYLIKTRGQQVTLSCSPISGHRSVSWYQQTPGQGLQFLFEYFSETQRNKGNFPGRFSGRQFSNSRSEMNVSTLELGDSALYLCASSRTTTGQETQYFGPGTRLLVL.